This TCR beta chain originates from a study of T-cell reconstitution after alpha-beta-depleted transplantation in children. This clonotype was recorded a few times. Its matching antigen is unknown. Whole-study results and caveats: Alpha-beta T cells about two months after transplant reportedly derived from several hundred expanded graft clones. Once a year had passed after transplant, T-cell counts and diversity came mostly from newly produced T cells.

Unique molecular identifiers were incorporated into the prepared TCRbeta library. One entry per CDR3 protein results from TCRdb running MiXCR on the PCR reads. The data show 780,000 or so distinct CDR3 sequences, approximately 15% seen once. There are 11 residues in the CDR3. J lost 3 bases, V lost 10 bases, and 3 bases had no gene match. Germline CDR1 and CDR2: MDHEN and SYDVKM. The V and J genes are TRBV28 and TRBJ2-7; 7 nucleotides align to TRBD1. The TCR originated in a male patient younger than 18 who had a stem cell transplant for acute lymphoblastic leukemia, so the T cells may come from the graft donor. The sequences come from PBMCs, mostly from graft donor cells, collected 360 days after TCRalphabeta/CD19-depleted stem cell transplant. CDR3 protein: CATDRLYEQYF. In DNA, the CDR3 is TGTGCCACGGACAGGCTCTACGAGCAGTACTTC.